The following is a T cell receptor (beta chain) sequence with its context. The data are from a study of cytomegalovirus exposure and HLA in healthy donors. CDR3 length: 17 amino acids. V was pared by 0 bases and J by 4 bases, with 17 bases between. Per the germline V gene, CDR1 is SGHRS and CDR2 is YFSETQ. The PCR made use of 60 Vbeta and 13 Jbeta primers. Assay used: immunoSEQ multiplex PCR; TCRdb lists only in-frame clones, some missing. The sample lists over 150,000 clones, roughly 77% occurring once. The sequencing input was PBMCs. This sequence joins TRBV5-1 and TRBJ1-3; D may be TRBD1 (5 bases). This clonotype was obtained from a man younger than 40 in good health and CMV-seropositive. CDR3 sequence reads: CASSLGGGGVAGNTIYF. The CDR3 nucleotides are TGCGCCAGCAGCTTGGGTGGTGGAGGGGTCGCCGGAAACACCATATATTTT.